This T cell receptor beta chain was sequenced during a study of T cell repertoires in cytomegalovirus infection. Study-level results: Ex vivo responses were dominated by HLA-C-restricted CMV-specific TCR beta clonotypes.

The CDR3 sequence is 16 residues long. The V end was cut by 5 bases, the J end by 2 bases, with 16 bases between. The germline V gene has CDR1 SGHVS and CDR2 FQNEAQ. One entry per CDR3 protein results from TCRdb running MiXCR on the reads. The sample yields about 830,000 distinct CDR3 sequences, approximately 30% seen once. A remark on this clonotype: The target antigen is unknown.

The TCR comes from a human donor in good health (CMV status not recorded). Some clones in this sample may be carry-over from other donors' samples. The genes are TRBV7-8 and TRBJ2-1, with D unclear. The sequencing used cultured CD8+ T cells from PBMCs, collected from culture after CMV antigen stimulation. The CDR3 reads CASSQIVSGPYNEQFF. The CDR3 DNA reads TGTGCCAGCAGCCAAATCGTATCTGGCCCCTACAATGAGCAGTTCTTC.